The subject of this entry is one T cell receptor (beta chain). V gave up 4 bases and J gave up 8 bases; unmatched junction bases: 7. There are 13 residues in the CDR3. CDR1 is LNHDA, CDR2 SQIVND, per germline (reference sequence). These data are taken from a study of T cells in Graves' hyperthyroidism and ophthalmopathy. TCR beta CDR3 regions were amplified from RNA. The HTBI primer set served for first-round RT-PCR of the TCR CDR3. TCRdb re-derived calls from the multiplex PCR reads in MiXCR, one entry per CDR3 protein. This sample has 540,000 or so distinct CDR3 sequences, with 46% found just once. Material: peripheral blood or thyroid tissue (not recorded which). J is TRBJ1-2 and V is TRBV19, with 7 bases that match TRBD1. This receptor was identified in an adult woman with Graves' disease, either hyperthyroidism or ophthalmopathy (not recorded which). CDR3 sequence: CASSTTGAGGYTF. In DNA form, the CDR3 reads TGTGCCAGTAGTACTACAGGGGCTGGCGGCTACACCTTC.